This TCR beta chain was sequenced for a study of siplizumab effects on memory and regulatory T cells. General observations from the study: Alloreactive clones mapping to unstimulated subsets formed only a minor fraction. Roughly 75-95% of proliferating CD4+ or CD8+ clones lacked an assignable naive or memory phenotype. Alloreactive sequences tracing back to unstimulated CD4+ memory cells were significantly reduced by siplizumab.

Note on this clone: Antigen unknown.

Data came from immunoSEQ multiplex PCR; TCRdb stores just in-frame clones and leaves some out. Among tens of thousands of clones listed, around 90% were seen once. CDR3 length: 16 amino acids. Germline CDR1 SGDLS, CDR2 YYNGEE. V gave up 4 bases and J gave up 3 bases; unmatched junction bases: 10. The specimen sequenced was CD8+ T cells sorted from blood. The chain couples TRBV9 to TRBJ2-1, with TRBD2 matching 7 bases. The sequence was obtained from a human donor in good health. CDR3 protein: CASSPRLRDYYNEQFF. CDR3 nucleotides: TGTGCCAGCAGCCCCAGACTGCGGGACTACTACAATGAGCAGTTCTTC. Using reference TRBV9 and TRBJ2-1 for the parts outside the CDR3, the full variable domain is DSGVTQTPKHLITATGQRVTLRCSPRSGDLSVYWYQQSLDQGLQFLIQYYNGEERAKGNILERFSAQQFPDLHSELNLSSLELGDSALYFCASSPRLRDYYNEQFFGPGTRLTVL.